This T cell receptor beta chain comes out of a study of CD8+ T cells in alopecia areata. With V trimmed by 6 bases and J by 3 bases, 8 bases remained unmatched. CDR3 size: 15 residues. Germline V CDR1 and CDR2: MNHEY, SVGAGI. Documented treatment: oral pan-JAK inhibitor, 5-10 mg twice daily. Extraction of RNA preceded its reverse transcription into cDNA, which served as the sequencing template. Repertoires were generated with immunoSEQ multiplex PCR, while TCRdb's copy carries only in-frame clones and drops some. The top ten clones hold approximately 1.8% of a sample with approximately 300,000 clones, more than 45% of them seen once. Study observations and caveats: The treated group had a single nonresponder, limiting CD8+ expansion-response conclusions.

A remark on this clone: Its antigen is not known.

The sample consisted of CD4+ T cells sorted from blood, taken at week 24, from a patient treated with tofacitinib. The clonotype comes from a human donor with alopecia areata. The V gene is TRBV6-5, the J gene TRBJ2-3, with 8 nucleotides matching TRBD2. CDR3 protein: CASRILSGGTDTQYF. CDR3 coding DNA: TGTGCCAGCAGGATACTAAGCGGGGGTACAGATACGCAGTATTTT.